This T cell receptor (beta chain) came from a study of T cells after posttransplantation cyclophosphamide. Study observations and caveats: Recipient CMV seropositivity and CMV reactivation strongly tracked TRB clonality.

Trimming at V came to 5 bases and at J to 1 base, leaving 11 bases not matched to a gene. Germline V CDR1 and CDR2: SGHTA, FQGNSA. CDR3 length: 19 amino acids. Here immunoSEQ multiplex PCR was the method, and the copy in TCRdb shows in-frame clones only, minus some. In the table there are about 19,000 clones, 87% of which are singletons. Details on this clone: What it binds is not known.

A marrow graft followed busulfan-fludarabine conditioning, with cyclophosphamide on days +3 and +4. The rearrangement links TRBV7-2 to TRBJ2-6; 10 bases are a match to TRBD2. The sample consisted of PBMCs, taken after allogeneic stem cell transplant with posttransplant cyclophosphamide. The clonotype originates from a female patient in her 40s who received an allogeneic stem cell transplant from a related donor, was CMV-positive, and had no GVHD. Some T cells may have originated in the graft donor. The CDR3 DNA reads TGTGCCAGCAGCCCCCGCGCTAGCGGGAGTGGGTCTGGGGCCAACGTCCTGACTTTC. Its protein is CASSPRASGSGSGANVLTF.